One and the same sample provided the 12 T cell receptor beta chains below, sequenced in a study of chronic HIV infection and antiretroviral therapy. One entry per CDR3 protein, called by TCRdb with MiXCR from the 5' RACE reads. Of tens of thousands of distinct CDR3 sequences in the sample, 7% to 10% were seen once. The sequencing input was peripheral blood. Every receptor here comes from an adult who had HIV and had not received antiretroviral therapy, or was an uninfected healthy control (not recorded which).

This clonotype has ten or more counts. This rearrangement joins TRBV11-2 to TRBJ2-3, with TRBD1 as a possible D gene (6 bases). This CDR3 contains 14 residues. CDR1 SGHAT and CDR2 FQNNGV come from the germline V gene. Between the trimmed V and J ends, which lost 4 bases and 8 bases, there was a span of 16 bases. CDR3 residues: CASSSDGSRGTQYF. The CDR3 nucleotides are TGTGCCAGCAGCTCTGATGGGAGCAGGGGTACGCAGTATTTT.

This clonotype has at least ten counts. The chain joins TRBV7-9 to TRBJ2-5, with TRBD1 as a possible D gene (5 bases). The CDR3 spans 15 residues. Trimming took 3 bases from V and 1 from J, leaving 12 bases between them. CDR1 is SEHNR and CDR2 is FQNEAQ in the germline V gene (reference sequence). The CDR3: CASSFRTPVQETQYF. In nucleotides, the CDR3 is TGTGCCAGCAGCTTCCGGACACCGGTCCAAGAGACCCAGTACTTC.

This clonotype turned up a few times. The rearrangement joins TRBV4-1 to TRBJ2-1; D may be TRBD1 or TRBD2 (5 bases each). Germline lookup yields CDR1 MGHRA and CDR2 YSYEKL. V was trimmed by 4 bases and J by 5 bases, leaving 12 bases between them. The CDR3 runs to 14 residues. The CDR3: CASSPQRGDNEQFF. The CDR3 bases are TGCGCCAGCAGCCCCCAAAGAGGGGACAATGAGCAGTTCTTC.

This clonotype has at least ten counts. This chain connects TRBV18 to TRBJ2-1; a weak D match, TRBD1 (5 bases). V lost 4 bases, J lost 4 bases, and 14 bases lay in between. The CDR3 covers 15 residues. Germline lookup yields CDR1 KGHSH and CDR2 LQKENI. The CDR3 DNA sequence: TGTGCCAGCTCACTTTCGACAGAGGTTTACAATGAGCAGTTCTTC. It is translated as CASSLSTEVYNEQFF.

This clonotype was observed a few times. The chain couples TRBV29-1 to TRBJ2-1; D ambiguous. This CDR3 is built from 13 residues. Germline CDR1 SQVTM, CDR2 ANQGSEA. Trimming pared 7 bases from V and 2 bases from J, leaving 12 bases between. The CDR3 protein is CSGLRLTYNEQFF. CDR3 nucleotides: TGCAGCGGTCTCAGGTTAACCTACAATGAGCAGTTCTTC.

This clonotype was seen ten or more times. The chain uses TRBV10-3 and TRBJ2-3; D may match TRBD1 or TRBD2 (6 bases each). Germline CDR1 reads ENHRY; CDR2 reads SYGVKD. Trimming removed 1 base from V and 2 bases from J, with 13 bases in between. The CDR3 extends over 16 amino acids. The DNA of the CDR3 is TGTGCCATCAGTGAGTTAGGGGGGCCTTACACAGATACGCAGTATTTT. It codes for CAISELGGPYTDTQYF.

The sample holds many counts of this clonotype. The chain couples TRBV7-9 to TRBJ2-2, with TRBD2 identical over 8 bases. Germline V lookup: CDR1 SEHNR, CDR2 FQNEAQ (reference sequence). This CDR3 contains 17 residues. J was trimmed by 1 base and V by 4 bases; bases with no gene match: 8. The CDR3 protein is CASSSTFSGMNTGELFF. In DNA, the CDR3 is TGTGCCAGCAGCTCAACTTTTAGCGGGATGAACACCGGGGAGCTGTTTTTT.

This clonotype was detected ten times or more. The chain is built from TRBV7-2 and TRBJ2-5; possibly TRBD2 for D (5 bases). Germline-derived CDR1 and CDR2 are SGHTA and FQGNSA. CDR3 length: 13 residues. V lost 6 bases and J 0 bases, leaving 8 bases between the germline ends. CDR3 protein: CASRREYQETQYF. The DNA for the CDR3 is TGTGCCAGCAGGAGGGAGTACCAAGAGACCCAGTACTTC.

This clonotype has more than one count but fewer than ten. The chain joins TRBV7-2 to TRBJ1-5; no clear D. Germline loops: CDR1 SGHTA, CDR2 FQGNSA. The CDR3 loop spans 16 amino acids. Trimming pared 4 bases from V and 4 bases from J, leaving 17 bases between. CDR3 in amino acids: CASSSEHEESNQPQHF. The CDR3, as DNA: TGTGCCAGCAGCTCCGAACATGAGGAGAGTAATCAGCCCCAGCATTTT.

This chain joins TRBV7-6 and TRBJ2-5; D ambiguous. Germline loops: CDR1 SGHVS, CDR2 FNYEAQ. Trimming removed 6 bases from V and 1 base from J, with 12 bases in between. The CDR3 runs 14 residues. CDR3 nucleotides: TGTGCCAGCAGAGCCGTCGGGCGCCAAGAGACCCAGTACTTC. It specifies CASRAVGRQETQYF. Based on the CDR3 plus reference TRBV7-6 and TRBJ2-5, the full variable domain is GAGVSQSPRYKVTKRGQDVALRCDPISGHVSLYWYRQALGQGPEFLTYFNYEAQQDKSGLPNDRFSAERPEGSISTLTIQRTEQRDSAMYRCASRAVGRQETQYFGPGTRLLVL.

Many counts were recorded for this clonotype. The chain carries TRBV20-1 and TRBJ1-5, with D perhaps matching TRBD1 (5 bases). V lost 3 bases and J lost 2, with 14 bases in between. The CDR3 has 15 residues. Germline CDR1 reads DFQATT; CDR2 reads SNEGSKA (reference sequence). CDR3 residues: CSASSGGSGNQPQHF. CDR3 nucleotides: TGCAGTGCTAGTAGCGGGGGGTCTGGCAATCAGCCCCAGCATTTT.

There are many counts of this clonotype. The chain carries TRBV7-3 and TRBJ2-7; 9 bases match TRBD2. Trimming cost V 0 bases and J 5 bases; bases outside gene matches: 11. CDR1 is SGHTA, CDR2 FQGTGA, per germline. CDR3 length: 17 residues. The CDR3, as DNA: TGTGCCAGCAGCTTAACTGGTCGAGCGGGGGGCGTAAACGAGCAGTACTTC. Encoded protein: CASSLTGRAGGVNEQYF.